These T cell receptor beta chains were read from a single sample in a study of cytomegalovirus exposure and HLA in healthy donors. This table comes from immunoSEQ multiplex PCR, and its TCRdb copy is limited to in-frame clones, with some not included. The profile shows fewer than 150,000 clones, around 86% of them singletons. The sample comprised PBMCs. These receptors all come from a man aged 18 to 29 in good health and CMV-seronegative. Each CDR3 is given without its conserved first and last residue.

TRBV9 ASSVEKDRIDSPLH
TRBV30 AWGRATLSYNEQF
TRBV30 AWSPTSRGNYGYT
TRBV14 ASSQWNRGTDTQY
TRBV5-4 ASSGTGTNYGYT
TRBV27 ASSLSRGRGDNEQF
TRBV11-3 ASSTGHGNTIY
TRBV6-1 ASLRQESTDTQY
TRBV11-3 ASSLDPADFSGNTIY
TRBV6-5 ASSPPPSGRATQY
TRBV29-1 SVGDRGDYGYT
TRBV7-9 ASSFSISGNTIY
TRBV13 ASSLGTGGDNYYEQY
TRBV7-9 ASSLRAGAGEQF
TRBV14 ASSPTYRGKHYEQY
TRBV30 AWSDTGLDQPQH
TRBV6-1 ASSELVLEQY
TRBV4-1 ASSFGLFYEQY
TRBV2 ASSNRPTGPLRGEKLF
TRBV11-2 ASSLDGFGSDTQY
TRBV19 ASSETPPYEQY
TRBV2 ARHPGLATDTQY
TRBV4-1 ASSQVLRGGPGELF
TRBV29-1 SVGGFQAGQREGSNEQF